The 29 T cell receptor beta chains below all came from one sample that was sequenced in a study of blood T cell repertoires in COVID-19. The table came from immunoSEQ multiplex PCR; TCRdb's copy has only in-frame clones and leaves some out. The sample has roughly 110,000 clones, more than 70% seen once; the top ten hold more than 4%. The sample was peripheral blood. The receptor source for this set is a human donor in a cohort sampled during active COVID-19.

V is TRBV5-4 and J is TRBJ2-6, with a possible D match to TRBD2 (5 bases). Germline CDR1 and CDR2: SGHNT and YYREEE (reference sequence). CDR3 length equals 14 residues. Between the trimmed V and J ends, which lost 2 bases and 4 bases, there was a span of 7 bases. The CDR3 here is CASSFGMGANVLTF. In DNA form, the CDR3 reads TGTGCCAGCAGCTTCGGGATGGGGGCCAACGTCCTGACTTTC.

The genes are TRBV24-1 and TRBJ2-1, with 9 bases lining up with TRBD2. V trimming: 7 bases; J trimming: 7 bases; junction bases outside the gene matches: 10. The CDR3 is 15 residues long. The germline V gene has CDR1 KGHDR and CDR2 SFDVKD. CDR3 sequence (DNA): TGTGCCACCAGGGGAGGGACTAGCAGATTAAATGAGCAGTTCTTC. Its translation: CATRGGTSRLNEQFF.

The V call is TRBV3-1 (or the pseudogene TRBV3-2), the J call TRBJ1-2; D is unclear. The CDR3 extends over 15 amino acids. Germline-derived CDR1 and CDR2 are LGHDT and YNNKEL (reference sequence). Between the trimmed V and J ends, which lost 4 bases and 4 bases, there was a span of 16 bases. The CDR3 here is CASSPGVHPSYGYTF. The DNA of the CDR3 is TGTGCCAGCAGCCCCGGGGTTCATCCCAGCTATGGCTACACCTTC.

The chain is built from TRBV9 and TRBJ2-3, with 10 bases that match TRBD2. The CDR3 loop spans 16 amino acids. Germline V CDR1 and CDR2: SGDLS, YYNGEE. V lost 3 bases, J lost 1 base, and 5 bases stayed unmatched. The CDR3 here is CASSALAGEGTDTQYF. The CDR3 region has the DNA TGTGCCAGCAGCGCTCTAGCGGGAGAGGGCACAGATACGCAGTATTTT.

This chain joins TRBV18 and TRBJ1-4, with 9 bases fitting TRBD1. CDR3 length: 15 amino acids. CDR1 is KGHSH, CDR2 LQKENI, per germline. Trimming cost V 0 bases and J 10 bases; bases outside gene matches: 6. The CDR3 protein is CASSPPGEDRGKLFF. The CDR3 nucleotides read TGTGCCAGCTCACCACCGGGGGAGGACAGGGGAAAACTGTTTTTT.

The V gene is TRBV6-2 or TRBV6-3, the J gene TRBJ2-2; 10 bases line up with TRBD1. The CDR3 has 15 amino acids. The trim removed 6 bases at V and 4 bases at J, leaving 5 bases unmatched. CDR1 and CDR2 (germline): MNHEY, SVGEGT. The CDR3 bases are TGTGCCAGCAGCAGACAGGGGGCGAGCACCGGGGAGCTGTTTTTT. This gives the protein CASSRQGASTGELFF.

V is TRBV30 and J is TRBJ1-4; D possibly corresponds to TRBD1 (6 bases). Germline values: CDR1 GTSNPN, CDR2 SVGIG (reference sequence). The CDR3 spans 16 residues. Trimming cost V 0 bases and J 8 bases, with 19 bases left between them. CDR3 region: CAWSVQGGFVGEKLFF. The CDR3 region has the DNA TGTGCCTGGAGTGTACAGGGCGGGTTTGTCGGAGAAAAACTGTTTTTT.

The gene calls are TRBV6-6 and TRBJ2-7; TRBD2 might be the D (5 bases). The CDR3 is made up of 14 amino acids. V lost 2 bases, J lost 4 bases, and 12 bases lay in between. The germline V gene encodes CDR1 MNHNY and CDR2 SVGAGI (reference sequence). The CDR3 DNA is TGTGCCAGCAGTTACAGTGAGGGTTCGTACGAGCAGTACTTC. Encoded protein: CASSYSEGSYEQYF.

V and J are TRBV7-9 and TRBJ1-2, with D perhaps matching TRBD1 (6 bases). The germline V gene encodes CDR1 SEHNR and CDR2 FQNEAQ (reference sequence). Trimming cost V 7 bases and J 3 bases, with 18 bases left between them. The CDR3 has 15 residues. CDR3 amino acids: CASTLRQGSDYGYTF. In DNA, the CDR3 is TGTGCCAGCACTCTAAGGCAGGGGAGTGACTATGGCTACACCTTC.

The V call is TRBV19, the J call TRBJ2-5; 9 nucleotides match TRBD2. Germline V gene data show CDR1 as LNHDA and CDR2 as SQIVND (reference sequence). This CDR3 spans 17 amino acids. Trimming cost V 2 bases and J 4 bases; bases outside gene matches: 11. CDR3: CASSISGAGGPAETQYF. In DNA, the CDR3 is TGTGCCAGTAGTATATCGGGTGCGGGAGGGCCGGCAGAGACCCAGTACTTC.

The V gene is TRBV11-1, the J gene TRBJ2-3, with TRBD2 identical over 10 bases. V lost 2 bases and J lost 6; bases outside the gene matches: 5. The germline V gene encodes CDR1 SGHAT and CDR2 FQDESV (reference sequence). This CDR3 is 15 amino acids long. The CDR3 sequence is CASSLRAGGTDTQYF. DNA of the CDR3: TGTGCCAGCAGCTTACGAGCGGGAGGGACCGATACGCAGTATTTT.

The rearrangement joins TRBV19 to TRBJ1-1, with 9 positions matching TRBD1. The J segment lost 5 bases and the V segment lost 5 bases, leaving 9 bases of the junction unmatched. In germline, CDR1 is LNHDA, CDR2 SQIVND (reference sequence). The CDR3 consists of 15 residues. The DNA of the CDR3 is TGTGCCAGTAGTCCGGGACAGGGAAAATGGACTGAAGCTTTCTTT. Translating gives CASSPGQGKWTEAFF.

This clone occurred a few times. V is TRBV7-9 and J is TRBJ1-3; a possible D gene is TRBD1 (5 bases). This CDR3 region has 16 residues. From germline, CDR1 is SEHNR and CDR2 FQNEAQ (reference sequence). V lost 1 base to trimming and J lost 0 bases, with 10 bases between them. In DNA form, the CDR3 reads TGTGCCAGCAGCTTAGTAGGGGTGAGCTCTGGAAACACCATATATTTT. Translation gives CASSLVGVSSGNTIYF.

In its sample, this clone was seen many times. This chain joins TRBV7-2 and TRBJ2-1, with 14 bases that match TRBD2. The CDR3 runs to 17 residues. Per the germline V gene, CDR1 is SGHTA and CDR2 is FQGNSA. Trimming at V came to 5 bases and at J to 7 bases, leaving 10 bases not matched to a gene. The CDR3 nucleotides are TGTGCCAGCAGCCAGCGACCCGGGACTAGCGGGAGAAATGAGCAGTTCTTC. Encoded protein: CASSQRPGTSGRNEQFF.

The rearrangement joins TRBV5-6 to TRBJ2-1; 7 bases fit TRBD1. The CDR3 loop spans 15 amino acids. The germline V gene encodes CDR1 SGHDT and CDR2 YYEEEE. With V trimmed by 1 base and J by 1 base, 2 bases remained unmatched. DNA of the CDR3: TGTGCCAGCAGCTTGTACAGGGGTTCCTACAATGAGCAGTTCTTC. Amino acids: CASSLYRGSYNEQFF.

The CDR3 nucleotides read TGCGCCAGCAGCTTGTTAGGTTCCTTGGGAGACACTGAAGCTTTCTTT. As protein: CASSLLGSLGDTEAFF. This chain uses TRBV5-1 with TRBJ1-1; D unresolved. Germline CDR1 and CDR2: SGHRS and YFSETQ. V dropped 1 base and J dropped 3 bases, with 16 bases sitting between them. This CDR3 spans 16 amino acids.

The chain joins TRBV27 to TRBJ2-2; D gene uncertain. The V gene's germline CDR1 is MNHEY and CDR2 SMNVEV (reference sequence). This CDR3 is built from 13 residues. Trimming removed 4 bases at V and 1 base at J, with 4 bases between. The CDR3 coding sequence is TGTGCCAGCAGTTACAAGAACACCGGGGAGCTGTTTTTT. Amino acid sequence: CASSYKNTGELFF.

The CDR3 here is CASRANNEQFF. CDR3 DNA: TGTGCCAGCAGGGCAAACAATGAGCAGTTCTTC. The chain combines TRBV12-3 or TRBV12-4 with TRBJ2-1; D uncertain. Trimming pared 6 bases from V and 5 bases from J, leaving 5 bases between. This CDR3 comprises 11 residues.

The genes are TRBV12-3 or TRBV12-4 and TRBJ1-2; unclear D gene. Trimming removed 5 bases at V and 2 bases at J, with 9 bases between. The CDR3 consists of 13 residues. Here the CDR3 reads CASSETENYGYTF. The CDR3 DNA sequence: TGTGCCAGCAGTGAAACAGAGAACTATGGCTACACCTTC.

CDR3 DNA sequence: TGTGCCAGCAGCAAAGTGTTGTCCGGGAGCGATGACAATGAGCAGTTCTTC. It yields the protein CASSKVLSGSDDNEQFF. V is TRBV21-1 and J is TRBJ2-1; the table's TRBD2 call for D was not verified on the DNA. TRBV21-1 is assigned pseudogene status. CDR3 length equals 17 residues.

The V gene is TRBV5-1, the J gene TRBJ1-2; 9 bases line up with TRBD1. V lost 4 bases and J lost 2; bases outside the gene matches: 6. CDR1 is SGHRS and CDR2 is YFSETQ in the germline V gene. This CDR3 comprises 15 residues. The CDR3 reads CASSPTGGLNYGYTF. The CDR3 region has the DNA TGCGCCAGCAGCCCGACAGGGGGGCTAAACTATGGCTACACCTTC.

The genes are TRBV29-1 and TRBJ2-3, with D tentatively TRBD1 (5 bases). The germline V gene encodes CDR1 SQVTM and CDR2 ANQGSEA. Trimming took off 6 bases at V and 2 bases at J, with 15 bases between the two ends. The CDR3 length is 14 residues. The CDR3 protein is CSVRQNSLTDTQYF. CDR3 nucleotides: TGCAGCGTCCGACAGAACTCACTCACAGATACGCAGTATTTT.

The V and J genes are TRBV28 and TRBJ1-1; D gene unclear. Germline lookup yields CDR1 MDHEN and CDR2 SYDVKM. V lost 7 bases and J 1 base, leaving 13 bases between the germline ends. This CDR3 has 14 amino acids. CDR3 sequence reads: CASNAGGTNTEAFF. The CDR3 nucleotides are TGTGCCAGCAATGCGGGAGGTACGAACACTGAAGCTTTCTTT.

This clone was detected only a few times. The CDR3 sequence: CAIKENPNTGELFF. For the CDR3, the DNA is TGTGCCATCAAGGAGAATCCCAACACCGGGGAGCTGTTTTTT. This chain uses TRBV10-3 with TRBJ2-2; unclear D gene. This CDR3 region has 14 residues. The V gene's germline CDR1 is ENHRY and CDR2 SYGVKD. Trimming removed 7 bases at V and 2 bases at J, with 11 bases between.

This clone was detected only a few times. V and J are TRBV19 and TRBJ1-2; D call uncertain. The CDR3 consists of 15 residues. From germline, CDR1 is LNHDA and CDR2 SQIVND (reference sequence). V lost 0 bases to trimming and J lost 6 bases, with 14 bases between them. The CDR3 nucleotides are TGTGCCAGTAGTATAGATCGCGGAGGAAAGCATGGCTACACCTTC. Amino acid sequence: CASSIDRGGKHGYTF.

This chain links TRBV5-4 with TRBJ2-7; 9 nucleotides line up with TRBD1. With 4 bases clipped from V and 0 bases from J, the junction kept 2 bases outside the gene matches. Looked up from germline, CDR1 is SGHNT and CDR2 is YYREEE (reference sequence). CDR3 length: 14 residues. The CDR3 spells CASSQQGASYEQYV. CDR3 in DNA: TGTGCCAGCAGCCAACAGGGGGCCTCCTACGAGCAGTACGTC.

The CDR3 DNA sequence: TGCAGCGTTGGCCGACCGGGACAGGGGTTTCGCGAGCAGTACTTC. This encodes CSVGRPGQGFREQYF. The gene calls are TRBV29-1 and TRBJ2-7; 10 positions agree with TRBD1. There are 15 residues in the CDR3. Per the germline V gene, CDR1 is SQVTM and CDR2 is ANQGSEA. V lost 4 bases, J lost 6 bases, and 12 bases stayed unmatched.

Only one count was recorded for this clone. The J gene is TRBJ1-4, the V gene TRBV27, with 10 bases matching TRBD1. With 8 bases clipped from V and 4 bases from J, the junction kept 4 bases outside the gene matches. CDR3 length equals 14 residues. The germline V gene encodes CDR1 MNHEY and CDR2 SMNVEV (reference sequence). The CDR3: CASGGDRGNEKLFF. In nucleotides, the CDR3 is TGTGCCAGCGGGGGGGACAGGGGTAATGAAAAACTGTTTTTT.

This clone was observed a single time. This chain uses TRBV7-2 with TRBJ2-2, with TRBD2 matching 13 bases. The CDR3 is 18 residues long. V trimming: 1 base; J trimming: 6 bases; junction bases outside the gene matches: 8. Germline lookup yields CDR1 SGHTA and CDR2 FQGNSA. CDR3: CASSLELTSGREAGELFF. The CDR3 nucleotides are TGTGCCAGCAGCTTAGAATTAACTAGCGGGAGGGAAGCCGGGGAGCTGTTTTTT.